This T cell receptor beta chain is from a study of cytomegalovirus exposure and HLA in healthy donors. Study results and caveats: The Asian-associated ancestry cluster reportedly had fewer N-insertions than the approximately 670-donor mean in a later analysis. 164 TCR beta chains were listed as cytomegalovirus-associated. Productive rates of about 87% or about 30% were seen for most TCR beta V segments in an earlier analysis.

Details on this clone: Antigen: not known.

Amplification used 60 Vbeta primers and 13 Jbeta primers. Repertoires were generated with immunoSEQ multiplex PCR, while TCRdb's copy carries only in-frame clones and drops some. There are about 100,000 clones in the sample; approximately 78% occur only once, and around 0.74% lies in the top ten. Germline lookup yields CDR1 SGDLS and CDR2 YYNGEE. The V and J ends lost 3 bases and 4 bases, in that order; junction bases with no gene match: 12. This CDR3 has 17 amino acids. The sequencing input was PBMCs. The rearrangement links TRBV9 to TRBJ2-3, with 9 positions matching TRBD1. The receptor was isolated from a woman aged 55-69 years in good health and CMV-seronegative. The CDR3 DNA sequence: TGTGCCAGCAGCGGAGGCCCCTTACAGGGGGCCGCAGATACGCAGTATTTT. Its protein is CASSGGPLQGAADTQYF.